These 24 T cell receptor beta chains were all obtained from the same sample, sequenced in a study of T cells in Graves' hyperthyroidism and ophthalmopathy. There were TCR beta CDR3 regions amplified from RNA transcripts. RT-PCR in the first round (using the HTBI primer set) targeted the TCR CDR3. TCRdb redid the calling of the multiplex PCR reads with MiXCR, one entry per CDR3 protein. The sample holds 750,000 to 950,000 distinct CDR3 sequences, roughly 37% seen once. The sequencing sample was made of blood. These receptors originate from a man younger than 30 with Graves' hyperthyroidism.

With respect to this clonotype: The junction departs from germline at one end; a sequencing error may be responsible. CDR3 coding DNA: TGTGCCAGCAGTTTATTCGGACAAGTTAACACTGAAGCTTTCTTT. Its protein is CASSLFGQVNTEAFF. The rearrangement links TRBV10-2 to TRBJ1-1; tentatively, D is TRBD1 (5 bases). CDR1 is WSHSY, CDR2 SAAADI, per germline. The CDR3 consists of 15 residues.

This clonotype was detected only a few times. The J gene is TRBJ2-7, the V gene TRBV7-2; 10 bases line up with TRBD2. CDR1 is SGHTA, CDR2 FQGNSA, per germline. The CDR3 extends over 15 amino acids. With 5 bases clipped from V and 5 bases from J, the junction kept 9 bases outside the gene matches. The CDR3 protein is CASSVGTSAGDEQYF. The CDR3 DNA sequence: TGTGCCAGCAGCGTCGGGACTAGCGCGGGCGACGAGCAGTACTTC.

In this sample, this clonotype turned up once. The genes are TRBV2 and TRBJ2-6; 7 bases are shared with TRBD2. The CDR3 has 17 residues. After removal of 6 bases from V and 9 bases from J, the junction contained 17 bases not matched to a gene. Germline-derived CDR1 and CDR2 are SNHLY and FYNNEI. This chain's CDR3 is CASRGAGVGRRVNVLTF. The CDR3 DNA is TGTGCCAGCAGAGGCGCGGGAGTAGGGAGGAGGGTCAACGTCCTGACTTTC.

This clonotype was found many times. V and J are TRBV7-9 and TRBJ2-7; D is undetermined. CDR1 SEHNR and CDR2 FQNEAQ come from the germline V gene (reference sequence). V lost 2 bases, J lost 0 bases, and 5 bases lay in between. CDR3 length: 13 residues. CDR3 loop: CASSLRRSYEQYF. The CDR3 bases are TGTGCCAGCAGCTTAAGGCGCTCCTACGAGCAGTACTTC.

Many counts were recorded for this clonotype. The genes are TRBV10-3 and TRBJ2-2; D is uncertain. CDR1 ENHRY and CDR2 SYGVKD come from the germline V gene. The germline V and J ends were trimmed by 5 bases and 5 bases, with 9 bases remaining between them. CDR3 length: 13 residues. CDR3 amino acids: CAISFGGTGELFF. CDR3 nucleotides: TGTGCCATCAGTTTTGGCGGAACCGGGGAGCTGTTTTTT.

This clonotype was counted ten times or more. The chain uses TRBV14 and TRBJ1-1; TRBD1 might be the D (5 bases). Germline V gives CDR1 SGHDN, CDR2 FVKESK. Between the trimmed V and J ends, which lost 3 bases and 10 bases, there was a span of 15 bases. CDR3 length equals 13 residues. CDR3 bases: TGTGCCAGCAGCCAGGTTCTGGTGGGACCAGCTTTCTTT. Protein sequence: CASSQVLVGPAFF.

The J gene is TRBJ2-7, the V gene TRBV7-9; 8 bases match TRBD2. The germline gives CDR1 SEHNR, CDR2 FQNEAQ (reference sequence). V lost 5 bases and J lost 3; bases outside the gene matches: 6. CDR3 length: 14 residues. The CDR3 spells CASSLDAGGYEQYF. CDR3 in DNA: TGTGCCAGCAGCCTGGACGCGGGGGGCTACGAGCAGTACTTC.

The chain carries TRBV20-1 and TRBJ2-7, with D perhaps TRBD2 (5 bases). This CDR3 has 15 residues. CDR1 DFQATT and CDR2 SNEGSKA come from the germline V gene (reference sequence). Trimming stripped 3 bases from V and 2 bases from J, with 17 bases between. The CDR3: CSARPPREATYEQYF. In nucleotides, the CDR3 is TGCAGTGCTAGGCCACCCCGGGAAGCTACCTACGAGCAGTACTTC.

This clonotype was detected only a few times. The J gene is TRBJ1-3, the V gene TRBV19, with D unresolved. Germline loops: CDR1 LNHDA, CDR2 SQIVND (reference sequence). The CDR3 is 11 amino acids. Trimming stripped 7 bases from V and 2 bases from J, with 3 bases between. The CDR3 DNA reads TGTGCCAGTACAGCTGGAAACACCATATATTTT. This sequence encodes CASTAGNTIYF.

This clonotype appeared a few times. J is TRBJ2-7 and V is TRBV2; D is possibly TRBD1 (6 bases). Germline CDR1 reads SNHLY; CDR2 reads FYNNEI. The CDR3 is 15 residues long. V was cut by 1 base and J by 1 base, with 11 bases left in between. The CDR3 sequence: CASSEVRRGSYEQYF. The DNA for the CDR3 is TGTGCCAGCAGTGAAGTTCGCAGGGGATCCTACGAGCAGTACTTC.

This chain links TRBV13 with TRBJ1-1; no clear D gene. Germline V gene lookup returns CDR1 PRHDT and CDR2 FYEKMQ (reference sequence). Trimming cost V 1 base and J 0 bases, with 18 bases left between them. The CDR3 has 18 amino acids. The CDR3 spells CASSLEGRGGGLNTEAFF. Written as DNA, the CDR3 is TGTGCCAGCAGCTTAGAGGGCAGAGGAGGCGGGCTGAACACTGAAGCTTTCTTT.

This chain links TRBV6-6 with TRBJ1-1; maybe TRBD1 (5 bases). There are 14 residues in the CDR3. The V end lost 1 base, the J end lost 7 bases, and 13 bases lay between the germline ends. Germline V gene lookup returns CDR1 MNHNY and CDR2 SVGAGI (reference sequence). The CDR3 here is CASSYWEGTDEAFF. The CDR3 coding sequence is TGTGCCAGCAGTTACTGGGAGGGGACGGATGAAGCTTTCTTT.

The sample holds a few counts of this clonotype. The chain joins TRBV20-1 to TRBJ1-2, with D possibly being TRBD1 (5 bases). The germline V gene has CDR1 DFQATT and CDR2 SNEGSKA (reference sequence). V was cut by 0 bases and J by 2 bases, with 13 bases left in between. The CDR3 consists of 15 residues. CDR3 sequence (DNA): TGCAGTGCTAGAGATGGGGCGCCGGAAAACTATGGCTACACCTTC. Translation gives CSARDGAPENYGYTF.

The V gene is TRBV10-2, the J gene TRBJ1-2; a weak D match, TRBD1 (5 bases). Looked up from germline, CDR1 is WSHSY and CDR2 is SAAADI. V lost 5 bases, J lost 2 bases, and 18 bases lay in between. There are 16 residues in the CDR3. The CDR3 nucleotides are TGCGCCAGCAGTTACTTCACCGGGGGGGACAACTATGGCTACACCTTC. It codes for CASSYFTGGDNYGYTF.

This clonotype has a single count. The chain joins TRBV7-9 to TRBJ2-2, with D possibly TRBD2 on 5 matching bases. With 1 base removed from V and 10 bases from J, the gap between germline ends came to 16 bases. The CDR3 loop spans 15 amino acids. Germline-derived CDR1 and CDR2 are SEHNR and FQNEAQ (reference sequence). CDR3: CASSLGTVWGAELFF. The CDR3 DNA is TGTGCCAGCAGCTTAGGCACGGTGTGGGGAGCGGAGCTGTTTTTT.

Points on this clonotype: A read error may explain this, as a much larger clone is one base away. The rearrangement uses TRBV10-3 and TRBJ2-7; TRBD1 might be the D (5 bases). Germline CDR1 and CDR2: ENHRY and SYGVKD. This CDR3 contains 15 residues. The V end was cut by 3 bases, the J end by 3 bases, with 15 bases between. The CDR3 protein is CAISEGQGGFYEQYF. CDR3 coding DNA: TGTGCCATCAGTGAAGGGCAGGGCGGTTTCTACGAGCAGTACTTC.

Remarks on this clonotype: Likely a read error: the CDR3 ends without its conserved phenylalanine or tryptophan. No DNA is shown, since the ends of the CDR3 on it are uncertain; the CDR3 is the one TCRdb lists. This chain joins TRBV7-9 and TRBJ2-5; the listed D gene, TRBD1, was not tested against the DNA. Germline V gene data show CDR1 as SEHNR and CDR2 as FQNEAQ (reference sequence). The CDR3 contains 10 residues when both ends are counted. The CDR3 reads CASSLGQGYT.

This chain connects TRBV11-2 to TRBJ2-7, with 7 positions matching TRBD1. The CDR3 totals 16 residues. Germline V gives CDR1 SGHAT, CDR2 FQNNGV. V was pared by 6 bases and J by 0 bases, with 11 bases of the junction left unmatched. This CDR3 reads CASSPWDSGSSYEQYF. The CDR3, as DNA: TGTGCCAGCAGTCCCTGGGACAGTGGAAGCTCCTACGAGCAGTACTTC. Together with reference TRBV11-2 and TRBJ2-7, the CDR3 gives the full variable domain: EAGVAQSPRYKIIEKRQSVAFWCNPISGHATLYWYQQILGQGPKLLIQFQNNGVVDDSQLPKDRFSAERLKGVDSTLKIQPAKLEDSAVYLCASSPWDSGSSYEQYFGPGTRLTVT.

This clonotype was detected many times. The V call is TRBV24-1, the J call TRBJ2-2; D uncertain. Trimming took off 4 bases at V and 5 bases at J, with 13 bases between the two ends. The CDR3 runs to 15 residues. Germline values: CDR1 KGHDR, CDR2 SFDVKD. The CDR3 sequence: CATSEYDTSTGELFF. The CDR3 DNA is TGTGCCACCAGTGAATATGACACCAGTACCGGGGAGCTGTTTTTT.

This clonotype was seen only a few times. The rearrangement joins TRBV6-1 to TRBJ1-2; no definite D call. Germline CDR1 and CDR2: MNHNS and SASEGT. The CDR3 consists of 14 residues. The ends were cut back, 2 bases at V and 5 bases at J, with 12 bases in the middle. CDR3 sequence reads: CASSELGGIYGYTF. CDR3 bases: TGTGCCAGCAGTGAACTCGGCGGAATATATGGCTACACCTTC.

This chain links TRBV9 with TRBJ2-7, with D tentatively TRBD2 (7 bases). The length of the CDR3 is 15 residues. The germline V and J ends were trimmed by 3 bases and 5 bases, with 18 bases remaining between them. Germline V lookup: CDR1 SGDLS, CDR2 YYNGEE. CDR3 amino acids: CASSGGGGVTHEQYF. The CDR3, as DNA: TGTGCCAGCAGCGGTGGCGGGGGCGTCACCCACGAGCAGTACTTC.

This clonotype was observed once. The gene calls are TRBV7-9 and TRBJ1-2, with 9 bases matching TRBD1. This CDR3 has 13 amino acids. Germline loops: CDR1 SEHNR, CDR2 FQNEAQ (reference sequence). J gave up 8 bases and V 4 bases, and 5 bases lay outside the gene matches. The CDR3 protein is CASSSGGQGGYTF. The CDR3 DNA sequence: TGTGCCAGCAGCTCGGGGGGACAGGGCGGCTACACCTTC.

V usage is TRBV9 and J usage is TRBJ1-2; 9 bases agree with TRBD1. Germline values: CDR1 SGDLS, CDR2 YYNGEE. The CDR3 runs 13 residues. CDR3 in amino acids: CARRDRANYGYTF. CDR3 DNA sequence: TGTGCTCGTCGGGACAGGGCGAACTATGGCTACACCTTC. Supplemented by reference TRBV9 and TRBJ1-2, the full variable domain reads DSGVTQTPKHLITATGQRVTLRCSPRSGDLSVYWYQQSLDQGLQFLIQYYNGEERAKGNILERFSAQQFPDLHSELNLSSLELGDSALYFCARRDRANYGYTFGSGTRLTVV.

The chain employs TRBV7-9 and TRBJ1-5; the D is unclear. Per the germline V gene, CDR1 is SEHNR and CDR2 is FQNEAQ (reference sequence). The CDR3 extends over 16 amino acids. Trimming removed 1 base from V and 3 bases from J, with 13 bases in between. DNA of the CDR3: TGTGCCAGCAGCTTAGACTCTGGGCTTGACAATCAGCCCCAGCATTTT. Protein product: CASSLDSGLDNQPQHF.